The 5 T cell receptor beta chains given below trace back to one sample, sequenced in a study of T cell responses to AZD1222 COVID-19 vaccine. Libraries were prepared by immunoSEQ multiplex PCR; TCRdb keeps only in-frame clonotypes and omits some of them. The table has under 200,000 clones, more than 80% seen once. The sample was peripheral blood, taken on day 0 of AZD1222 vaccination. These receptor sequences come from an adult in good health.

This sequence joins TRBV10-3 and TRBJ1-1; D is unresolved. V was clipped by 6 bases and J by 1 base, with 12 bases between them. The germline V gene has CDR1 ENHRY and CDR2 SYGVKD. The CDR3 is 14 amino acids. The CDR3 spells CAIRDAMGNTEAFF. The CDR3 bases are TGTGCCATCAGGGACGCGATGGGGAACACTGAAGCTTTCTTT.

The chain carries TRBV15 and TRBJ2-3; perhaps D is TRBD1 or TRBD2 (7 bases each). The CDR3 sequence is 15 residues long. The germline CDR1 and CDR2 sequences are LNHNV and YYDKDF (reference sequence). V dropped 8 bases and J dropped 5 bases, with 20 bases sitting between them. Here the CDR3 DNA reads TGTGCCACCGGGGAGGGCAGGGGGGCCGGAGATACGCAGTATTTT. This gives the protein CATGEGRGAGDTQYF.

The chain links TRBV30 to TRBJ1-2; D is undetermined. V was clipped by 0 bases and J by 3 bases, with 8 bases between them. The germline V gene encodes CDR1 GTSNPN and CDR2 SVGIG (reference sequence). The CDR3 has 13 amino acids. CDR3 sequence (DNA): TGTGCCTGGAGTGTAGGTCAGGACTATGGCTACACCTTC. Encoded protein: CAWSVGQDYGYTF.

This clone was observed a few times. V is TRBV18 and J is TRBJ1-2; the match to TRBD1 covers 7 bases. Germline CDR1 is KGHSH and CDR2 is LQKENI. After removal of 2 bases from V and 5 bases from J, the junction contained 8 bases not matched to a gene. This CDR3 has 15 amino acids. CDR3 in DNA: TGTGCCAGCTCACCATTGGAGGGGGCGCGGTATGGCTACACCTTC. Protein: CASSPLEGARYGYTF.

The chain combines TRBV3-1 (or the pseudogene TRBV3-2) with TRBJ2-5; the match to TRBD1 covers 9 bases. Germline CDR1 is LGHDT and CDR2 is YNNKEL (reference sequence). J gave up 4 bases and V 4 bases, and 7 bases lay outside the gene matches. This CDR3 contains 15 residues. Here the CDR3 DNA reads TGTGCCAGCAGCCCATTGACAGGGGGGAGAGAGACCCAGTACTTC. As protein: CASSPLTGGRETQYF.